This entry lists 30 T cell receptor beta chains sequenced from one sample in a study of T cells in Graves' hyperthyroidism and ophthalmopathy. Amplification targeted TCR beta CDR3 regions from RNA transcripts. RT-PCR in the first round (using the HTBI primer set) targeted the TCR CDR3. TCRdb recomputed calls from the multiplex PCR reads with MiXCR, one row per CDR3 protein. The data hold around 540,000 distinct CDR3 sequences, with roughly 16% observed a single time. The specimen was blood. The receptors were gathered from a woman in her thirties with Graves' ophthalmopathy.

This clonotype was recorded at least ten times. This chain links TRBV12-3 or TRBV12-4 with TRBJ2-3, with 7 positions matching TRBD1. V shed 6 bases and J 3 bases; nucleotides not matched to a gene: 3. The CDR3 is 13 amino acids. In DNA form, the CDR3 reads TGTGCCAGCAGACGACAGGGAACAGATACGCAGTATTTT. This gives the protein CASRRQGTDTQYF.

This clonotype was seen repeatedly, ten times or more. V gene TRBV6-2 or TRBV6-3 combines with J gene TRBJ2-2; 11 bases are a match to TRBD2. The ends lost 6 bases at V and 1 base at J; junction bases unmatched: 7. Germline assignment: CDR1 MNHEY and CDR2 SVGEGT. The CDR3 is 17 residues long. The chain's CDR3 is CASSHSGLAGNTGELFF. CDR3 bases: TGTGCCAGCAGCCACTCAGGACTAGCGGGGAACACCGGGGAGCTGTTTTTT.

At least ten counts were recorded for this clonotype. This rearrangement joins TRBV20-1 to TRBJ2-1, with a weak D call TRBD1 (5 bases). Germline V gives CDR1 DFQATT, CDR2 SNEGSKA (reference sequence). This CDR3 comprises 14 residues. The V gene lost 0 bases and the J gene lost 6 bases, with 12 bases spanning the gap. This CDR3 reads CSAREGVSSNEQFF. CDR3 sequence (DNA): TGCAGTGCTAGAGAAGGGGTCAGCAGCAATGAGCAGTTCTTC.

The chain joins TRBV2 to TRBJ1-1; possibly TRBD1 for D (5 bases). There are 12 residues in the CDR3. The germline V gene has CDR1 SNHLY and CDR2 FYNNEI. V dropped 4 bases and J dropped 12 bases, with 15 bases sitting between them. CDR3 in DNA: TGTGCCAGCAGTGGGTGGGGCGAGGAATCTTTCTTT. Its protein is CASSGWGEESFF.

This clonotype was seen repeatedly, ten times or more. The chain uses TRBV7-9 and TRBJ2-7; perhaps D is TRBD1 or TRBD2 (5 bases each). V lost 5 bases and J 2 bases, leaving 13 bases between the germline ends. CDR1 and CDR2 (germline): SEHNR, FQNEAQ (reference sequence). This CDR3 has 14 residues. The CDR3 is CASSLRDGAYEQYF. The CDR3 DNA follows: TGTGCCAGCAGCCTCCGGGACGGAGCCTACGAGCAGTACTTC.

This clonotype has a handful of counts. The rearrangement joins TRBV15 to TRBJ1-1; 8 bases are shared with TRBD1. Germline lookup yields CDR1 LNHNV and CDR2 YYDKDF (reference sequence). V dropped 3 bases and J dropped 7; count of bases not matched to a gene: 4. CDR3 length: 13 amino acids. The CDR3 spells CATSSGTGIEAFF. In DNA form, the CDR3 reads TGTGCCACCAGCAGCGGGACAGGTATTGAAGCTTTCTTT.

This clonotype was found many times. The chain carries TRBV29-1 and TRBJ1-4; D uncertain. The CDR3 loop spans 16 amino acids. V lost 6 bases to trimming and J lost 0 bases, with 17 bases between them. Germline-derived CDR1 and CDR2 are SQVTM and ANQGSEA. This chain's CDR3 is CSVHVPGLTTNEKLFF. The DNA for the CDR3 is TGCAGCGTCCATGTCCCCGGGCTCACAACTAATGAAAAACTGTTTTTT.

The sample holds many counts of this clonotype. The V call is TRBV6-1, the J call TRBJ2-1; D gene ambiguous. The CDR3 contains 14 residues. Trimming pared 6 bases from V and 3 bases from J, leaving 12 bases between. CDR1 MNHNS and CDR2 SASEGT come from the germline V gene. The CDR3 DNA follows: TGTGCCAGCAGAGACCACCGCAACTACAATGAGCAGTTCTTC. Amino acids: CASRDHRNYNEQFF.

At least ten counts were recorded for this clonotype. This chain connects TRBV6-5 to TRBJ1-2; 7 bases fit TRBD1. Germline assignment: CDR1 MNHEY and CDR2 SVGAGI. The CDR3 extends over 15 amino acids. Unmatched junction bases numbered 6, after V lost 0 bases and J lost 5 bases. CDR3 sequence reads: CASSYSSQGVYGYTF. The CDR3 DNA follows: TGTGCCAGCAGTTACTCTAGCCAGGGGGTTTATGGCTACACCTTC.

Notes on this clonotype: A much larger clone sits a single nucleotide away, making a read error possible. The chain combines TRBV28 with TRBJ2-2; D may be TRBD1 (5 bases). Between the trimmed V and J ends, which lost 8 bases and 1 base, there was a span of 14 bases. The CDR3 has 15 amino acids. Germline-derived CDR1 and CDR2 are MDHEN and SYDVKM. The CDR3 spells CASGVITGNTGELFF. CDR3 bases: TGTGCCAGCGGGGTTATTACAGGGAACACCGGGGAGCTGTTTTTT.

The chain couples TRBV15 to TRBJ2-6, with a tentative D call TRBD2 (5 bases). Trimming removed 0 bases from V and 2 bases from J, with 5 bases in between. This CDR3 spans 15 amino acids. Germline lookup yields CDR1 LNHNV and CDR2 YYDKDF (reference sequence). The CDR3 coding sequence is TGTGCCACCAGCAGAGAGAGGGCTGGGGCCAACGTCCTGACTTTC. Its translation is CATSRERAGANVLTF.

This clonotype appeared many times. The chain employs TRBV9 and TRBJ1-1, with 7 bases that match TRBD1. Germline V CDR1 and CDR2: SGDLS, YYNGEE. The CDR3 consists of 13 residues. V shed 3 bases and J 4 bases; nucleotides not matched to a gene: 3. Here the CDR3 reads CASSATGATEAFF. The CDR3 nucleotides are TGTGCCAGCAGCGCCACAGGGGCCACTGAAGCTTTCTTT.

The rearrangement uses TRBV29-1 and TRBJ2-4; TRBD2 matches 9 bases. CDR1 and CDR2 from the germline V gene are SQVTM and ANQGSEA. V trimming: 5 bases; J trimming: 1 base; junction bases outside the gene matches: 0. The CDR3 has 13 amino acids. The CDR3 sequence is CSVLAGAKNIQYF. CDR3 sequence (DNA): TGCAGCGTTCTAGCGGGGGCCAAAAACATTCAGTACTTC.

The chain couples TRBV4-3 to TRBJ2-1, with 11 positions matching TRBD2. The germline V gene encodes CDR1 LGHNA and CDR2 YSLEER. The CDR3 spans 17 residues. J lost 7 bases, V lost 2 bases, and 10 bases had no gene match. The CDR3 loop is CASSQSPVAGGRNEQFF. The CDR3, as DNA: TGCGCCAGCAGCCAATCACCCGTAGCGGGAGGGAGGAATGAGCAGTTCTTC.

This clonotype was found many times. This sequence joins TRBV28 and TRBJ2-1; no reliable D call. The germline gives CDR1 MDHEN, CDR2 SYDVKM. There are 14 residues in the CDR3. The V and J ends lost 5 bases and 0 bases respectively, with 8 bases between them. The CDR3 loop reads CASSPRSSYNEQFF. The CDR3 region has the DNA TGTGCCAGCAGTCCCAGAAGCTCCTACAATGAGCAGTTCTTC.

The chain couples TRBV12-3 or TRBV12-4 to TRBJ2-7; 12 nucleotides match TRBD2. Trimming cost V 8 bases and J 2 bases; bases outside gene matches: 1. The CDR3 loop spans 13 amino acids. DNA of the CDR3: TGTGCCAGCCTAGCGGGAGGGACCTACGAGCAGTACTTC. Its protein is CASLAGGTYEQYF.

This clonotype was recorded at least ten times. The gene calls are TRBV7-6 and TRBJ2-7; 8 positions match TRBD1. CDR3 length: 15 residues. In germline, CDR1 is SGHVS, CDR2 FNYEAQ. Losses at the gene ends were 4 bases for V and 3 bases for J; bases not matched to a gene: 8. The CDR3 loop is CASSYRTGLRYEQYF. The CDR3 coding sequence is TGTGCCAGCAGCTACCGGACAGGGTTACGCTACGAGCAGTACTTC.

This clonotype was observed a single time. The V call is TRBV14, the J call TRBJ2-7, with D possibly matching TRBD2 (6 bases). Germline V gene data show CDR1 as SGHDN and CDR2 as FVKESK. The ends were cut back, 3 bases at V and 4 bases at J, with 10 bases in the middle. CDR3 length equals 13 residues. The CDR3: CASSQGLEYEQYF. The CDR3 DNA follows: TGTGCCAGCAGCCAGGGACTGGAATACGAGCAGTACTTC. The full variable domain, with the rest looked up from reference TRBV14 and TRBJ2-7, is EAGVTQFPSHSVIEKGQTVTLRCDPISGHDNLYWYRRVMGKEIKFLLHFVKESKQDESGMPNNRFLAERTGGTYSTLKVQPAELEDSGVYFCASSQGLEYEQYFGPGTRLTVT.

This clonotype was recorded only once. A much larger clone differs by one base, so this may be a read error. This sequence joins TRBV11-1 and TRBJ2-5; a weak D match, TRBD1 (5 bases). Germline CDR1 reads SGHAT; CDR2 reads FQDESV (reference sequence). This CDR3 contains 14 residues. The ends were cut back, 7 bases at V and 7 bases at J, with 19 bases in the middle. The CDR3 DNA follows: TGTGCCAGCACCACCGCAGGCAGAACAGGGACCCAGTACTTC. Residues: CASTTAGRTGTQYF.

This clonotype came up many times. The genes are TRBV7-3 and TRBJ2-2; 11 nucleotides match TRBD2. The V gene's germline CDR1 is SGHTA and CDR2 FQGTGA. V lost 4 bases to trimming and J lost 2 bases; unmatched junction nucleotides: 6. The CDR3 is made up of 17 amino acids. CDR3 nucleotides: TGTGCCAGCAGCTCGGGACTAGCGGCCGATAACACCGGGGAGCTGTTTTTT. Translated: CASSSGLAADNTGELFF.

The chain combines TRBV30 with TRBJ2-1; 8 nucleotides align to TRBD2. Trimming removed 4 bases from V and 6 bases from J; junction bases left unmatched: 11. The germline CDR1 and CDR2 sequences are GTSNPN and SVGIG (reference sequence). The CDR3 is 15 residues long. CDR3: CAWISGKRVLNEQFF. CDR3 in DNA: TGTGCCTGGATTAGCGGGAAGAGGGTCCTCAATGAGCAGTTCTTC.

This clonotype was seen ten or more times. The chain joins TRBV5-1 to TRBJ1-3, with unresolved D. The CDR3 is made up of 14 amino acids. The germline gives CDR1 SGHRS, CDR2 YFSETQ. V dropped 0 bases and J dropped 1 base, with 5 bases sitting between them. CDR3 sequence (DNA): TGCGCCAGCAGCTTGGGTGAATCTGGAAACACCATATATTTT. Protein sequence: CASSLGESGNTIYF.

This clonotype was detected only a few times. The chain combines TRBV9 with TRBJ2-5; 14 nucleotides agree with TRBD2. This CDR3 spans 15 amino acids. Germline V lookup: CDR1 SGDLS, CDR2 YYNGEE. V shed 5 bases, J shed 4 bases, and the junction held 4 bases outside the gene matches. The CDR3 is CASSDGLAGGETQYF. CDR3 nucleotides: TGTGCCAGCAGTGATGGACTAGCGGGAGGAGAGACCCAGTACTTC. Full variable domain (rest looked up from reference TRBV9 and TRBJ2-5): DSGVTQTPKHLITATGQRVTLRCSPRSGDLSVYWYQQSLDQGLQFLIQYYNGEERAKGNILERFSAQQFPDLHSELNLSSLELGDSALYFCASSDGLAGGETQYFGPGTRLLVL.

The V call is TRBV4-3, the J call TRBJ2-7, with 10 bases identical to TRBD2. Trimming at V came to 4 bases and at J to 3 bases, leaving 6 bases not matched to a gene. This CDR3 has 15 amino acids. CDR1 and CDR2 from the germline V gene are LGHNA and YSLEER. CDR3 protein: CASSRASGRVYEQYF. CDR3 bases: TGCGCCAGCAGCCGGGCTAGCGGGAGAGTCTACGAGCAGTACTTC.

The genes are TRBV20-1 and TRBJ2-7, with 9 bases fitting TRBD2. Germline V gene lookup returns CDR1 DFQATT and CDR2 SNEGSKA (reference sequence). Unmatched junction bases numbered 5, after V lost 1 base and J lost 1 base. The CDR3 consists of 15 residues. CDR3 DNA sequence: TGCAGTGCTAGAGGGCAGCTAGCGGGATCCTACGAGCAGTACTTC. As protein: CSARGQLAGSYEQYF.

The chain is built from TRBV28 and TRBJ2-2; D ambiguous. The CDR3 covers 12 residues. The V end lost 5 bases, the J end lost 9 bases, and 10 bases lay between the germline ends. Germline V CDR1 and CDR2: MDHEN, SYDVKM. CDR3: CASSQRGWELFF. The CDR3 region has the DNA TGTGCCAGCAGTCAGCGAGGTTGGGAGCTGTTTTTT.

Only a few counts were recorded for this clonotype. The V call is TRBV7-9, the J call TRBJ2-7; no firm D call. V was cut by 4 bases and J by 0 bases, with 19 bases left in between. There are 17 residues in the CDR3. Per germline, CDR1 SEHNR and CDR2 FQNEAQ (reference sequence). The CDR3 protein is CASSSSSPLSGSYEQYF. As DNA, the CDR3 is TGTGCCAGCAGCTCCTCCTCCCCACTTTCAGGCTCCTACGAGCAGTACTTC.

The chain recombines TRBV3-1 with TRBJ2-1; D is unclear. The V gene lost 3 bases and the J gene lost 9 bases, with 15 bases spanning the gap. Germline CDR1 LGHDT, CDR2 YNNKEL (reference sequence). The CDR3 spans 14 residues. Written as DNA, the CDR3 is TGTGCCAGCAGCCAGATTATAGGGTGGAGTGAGCAGTTCTTC. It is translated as CASSQIIGWSEQFF.

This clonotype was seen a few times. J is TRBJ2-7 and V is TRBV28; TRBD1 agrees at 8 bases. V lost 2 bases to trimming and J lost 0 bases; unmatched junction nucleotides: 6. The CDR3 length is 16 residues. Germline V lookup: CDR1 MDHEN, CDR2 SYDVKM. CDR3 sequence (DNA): TGTGCCAGCAGTTTAAGGCGGACAGGGAGCTCCTACGAGCAGTACTTC. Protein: CASSLRRTGSSYEQYF.

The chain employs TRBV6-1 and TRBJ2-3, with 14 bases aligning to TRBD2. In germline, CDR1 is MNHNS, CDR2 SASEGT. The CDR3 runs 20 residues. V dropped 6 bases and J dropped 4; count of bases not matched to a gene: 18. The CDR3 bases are TGTGCCAGCAGACGCTTAGCGGGACTAGCGGGAGCGGTGCGGGCAGATACGCAGTATTTT. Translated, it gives CASRRLAGLAGAVRADTQYF.